These 30 T cell receptor beta chains share one sample of origin, sequenced in a study of CD8 T cells in ankylosing spondylitis. Study-level findings and limits: Seemingly characteristic of ankylosing spondylitis blood was a TCR beta motif consisting of several highly homologous variants.

The antigens of these receptors remain unknown. TCRdb used MiXCR to reprocess the 5' RACE reads, holding one entry per CDR3 protein. This sample has roughly 700,000 distinct CDR3 sequences; around 19% occur once, and the top ten carry over 15%. What was sequenced was blood, either unsorted or a sorted T cell fraction (not recorded which). The receptor set was obtained from a male donor with ankylosing spondylitis.

This clonotype was seen a handful of times. V gene TRBV20-1 combines with J gene TRBJ2-7; 7 bases agree with TRBD2. Germline V gene lookup returns CDR1 DFQATT and CDR2 SNEGSKA (reference sequence). J was trimmed by 4 bases and V by 7 bases; bases with no gene match: 10. CDR3 size: 13 residues. Here the CDR3 reads CSGIRLAEYEQYF. The CDR3, as DNA: TGCAGTGGAATCAGGCTAGCGGAATACGAGCAGTACTTC.

This clonotype was found a few times. This chain connects TRBV5-1 to TRBJ2-3; TRBD1 aligns across 7 bases. CDR1 and CDR2 (germline): SGHRS, YFSETQ. The CDR3 loop spans 14 amino acids. V gave up 1 base and J gave up 5 bases; unmatched junction bases: 4. The CDR3 DNA is TGCGCCAGCAGCTTGACAGGGGACAGAGATACGCAGTATTTT. It specifies CASSLTGDRDTQYF.

The chain couples TRBV12-3 or TRBV12-4 to TRBJ1-6; D is possibly TRBD1 (5 bases). Trimming cost V 2 bases and J 7 bases, with 9 bases left between them. The CDR3 has 14 residues. CDR3 residues: CASSLRTQNSPLHF. CDR3 nucleotides: TGTGCCAGCAGTTTAAGGACACAGAATTCACCCCTCCACTTT.

A few counts support this clonotype. The genes are TRBV12-3 or TRBV12-4 and TRBJ1-5; 8 bases match TRBD1. The junction had 3 bases not matched to a gene; V was cut back by 4 bases and J by 1 base. This CDR3 contains 15 residues. In nucleotides, the CDR3 is TGTGCCAGCAGTTATCAGGGGGCGAGCAATCAGCCCCAGCATTTT. It translates to CASSYQGASNQPQHF.

V and J are TRBV5-1 and TRBJ1-1; the D is unclear. The CDR3 runs to 15 residues. Germline lookup yields CDR1 SGHRS and CDR2 YFSETQ. Trimming pared 3 bases from V and 7 bases from J, leaving 19 bases between. CDR3 in amino acids: CASSSSTDTSLEAFF. In DNA, the CDR3 is TGCGCCAGCAGCTCGTCCACGGATACGTCCCTTGAAGCTTTCTTT.

This clonotype was observed many times. This chain links TRBV12-3 or TRBV12-4 with TRBJ2-7, with no clear D. The V end lost 6 bases, the J end lost 3 bases, and 9 bases lay between the germline ends. The length of the CDR3 is 12 residues. The CDR3 reads CASSSPGYEQYF. In DNA form, the CDR3 reads TGTGCCAGCAGCTCCCCCGGCTACGAGCAGTACTTC.

The table lists this clonotype with a few counts. The V call is TRBV11-2, the J call TRBJ2-7; D remains ambiguous. This CDR3 region has 13 residues. V was shortened by 0 bases and J by 3 bases, with 6 bases between the two germline ends. The germline V gene encodes CDR1 SGHAT and CDR2 FQNNGV. The CDR3 here is CASSLEVRYEQYF. DNA of the CDR3: TGTGCCAGCAGCTTAGAGGTCCGCTACGAGCAGTACTTC.

This chain joins TRBV3-1 and TRBJ2-5, with D perhaps matching TRBD1 (6 bases). Per germline, CDR1 LGHDT and CDR2 YNNKEL (reference sequence). Trimming removed 4 bases from V and 0 bases from J, with 15 bases in between. The CDR3 is 16 amino acids. The CDR3 DNA follows: TGTGCCAGCAGCCCGCCGGACAGCCTTTACCAAGAGACCCAGTACTTC. Translating it yields CASSPPDSLYQETQYF.

The gene calls are TRBV2 and TRBJ2-5, with D perhaps matching TRBD1 (5 bases). Trimming shortened V by 3 bases and J by 5 bases, and 16 bases separated the two germline ends. The CDR3 loop spans 15 amino acids. Germline assignment: CDR1 SNHLY and CDR2 FYNNEI. The CDR3 DNA reads TGTGCCAGCAGTGATAGTAGGGGCGCAGACGAGACCCAGTACTTC. Protein: CASSDSRGADETQYF.

The rearrangement links TRBV5-5 to TRBJ2-7; 7 bases match TRBD1. Germline-derived CDR1 and CDR2 are SGHKS and YYEKEE (reference sequence). J gave up 6 bases and V 2 bases, and 5 bases lay outside the gene matches. The CDR3 is made up of 13 amino acids. CDR3 nucleotide sequence: TGTGCCAGCAGCTTCACAGGGGTGGGCGAGCAGTACTTC. This translates into CASSFTGVGEQYF.

This clonotype turned up a few times. The V gene is TRBV7-8, the J gene TRBJ1-3, with D possibly being TRBD1 (6 bases). The CDR3 is 16 amino acids. Deletions cut 6 bases from V and 2 bases from J, with 17 bases between. Germline CDR1 reads SGHVS; CDR2 reads FQNEAQ. The CDR3 nucleotides are TGTGCCAGCAGTCATAAGGACAGCCTGGCTGGAAACACCATATATTTT. This gives the protein CASSHKDSLAGNTIYF.

Only a few counts were recorded for this clonotype. The chain joins TRBV20-1 to TRBJ2-3, with 8 bases that match TRBD2. Germline V gene sequence: CDR1 DFQATT, CDR2 SNEGSKA (reference sequence). Trimming took 5 bases from V and 9 from J; bases not matched to a gene: 13. CDR3 length: 14 amino acids. CDR3: CSAGGPTSAETQYF. The CDR3 DNA sequence: TGCAGTGCTGGAGGTCCGACTAGCGCGGAAACGCAGTATTTT.

The chain combines TRBV12-3 or TRBV12-4 with TRBJ2-1; 8 nucleotides agree with TRBD2. J lost 0 bases, V lost 5 bases, and 6 bases had no gene match. There are 16 residues in the CDR3. CDR3 sequence (DNA): TGTGCCAGCAGTCGTCCCGGGACTAGCTCCTACAATGAGCAGTTCTTC. Amino acid sequence: CASSRPGTSSYNEQFF.

The rearrangement uses TRBV15 and TRBJ1-2; D might be TRBD1 (6 bases). Germline CDR1 is LNHNV and CDR2 is YYDKDF (reference sequence). Trimming pared 1 base from V and 3 bases from J, leaving 9 bases between. This CDR3 region has 14 residues. The CDR3 loop reads CATSRGPGDYGYTF. The CDR3 coding sequence is TGTGCCACCAGCAGAGGCCCAGGGGACTATGGCTACACCTTC. Variable domain in full (rest from reference TRBV15 and TRBJ1-2): DAMVIQNPRYQVTQFGKPVTLSCSQTLNHNVMYWYQQKSSQAPKLLFHYYDKDFNNEADTPDNFQSRRPNTSFCFLDIRSPGLGDTAMYLCATSRGPGDYGYTFGSGTRLTVV.

In this sample, this clonotype turned up a few times. This rearrangement joins TRBV11-3 to TRBJ2-5, with TRBD1 as a possible D gene (6 bases). The CDR3 totals 14 residues. Trimming removed 7 bases at V and 0 bases at J, with 12 bases between. Germline values: CDR1 SGHNT, CDR2 YENEEA. The CDR3 region has the DNA TGTGCCAGCAACAACAGGGAGCACCAAGAGACCCAGTACTTC. It encodes CASNNREHQETQYF.

The chain couples TRBV5-1 to TRBJ1-2, with D perhaps matching TRBD1 (6 bases). V was clipped by 7 bases and J by 4 bases, with 11 bases between them. CDR3 length equals 12 residues. CDR1 SGHRS and CDR2 YFSETQ come from the germline V gene. For the CDR3, the DNA is TGCGCCAGCTCAGGGGACATCTATGGCTACACCTTC. This codes for CASSGDIYGYTF.

Comments on this clonotype: A read error may account for a junction end that differs from germline. The chain joins TRBV20-1 to TRBJ1-2; tentative D call: TRBD1 (6 bases). Germline CDR1 reads DFQATT; CDR2 reads SNEGSKA (reference sequence). There are 15 residues in the CDR3. The chain's CDR3 is CSASRWTAGNYGYSF. CDR3 DNA sequence: TGCAGTGCTAGTAGGTGGACAGCGGGGAACTATGGCTACAGCTTC.

The V gene is TRBV4-2, the J gene TRBJ2-1; D is perhaps TRBD2 (6 bases). Looked up from germline, CDR1 is LGHNA and CDR2 is YNFKEQ. V shed 1 base and J shed 0 bases, with 10 bases lying between them. There are 16 residues in the CDR3. In DNA, the CDR3 is TGTGCCAGCAGCCAAGTACGGGGACTCTCCTACAATGAGCAGTTCTTC. It is translated as CASSQVRGLSYNEQFF.

This clonotype appeared a few times. V and J are TRBV20-1 and TRBJ1-6; perhaps TRBD1 as D (5 bases). The V end lost 0 bases, the J end lost 9 bases, and 15 bases lay between the germline ends. This CDR3 comprises 15 residues. In germline, CDR1 is DFQATT, CDR2 SNEGSKA (reference sequence). The CDR3 coding sequence is TGCAGTGCTAGAGATGACACAGGTGGAAGTTCACCCCTCCACTTT. It specifies CSARDDTGGSSPLHF.

In its sample, this clonotype was seen a few times. The V call is TRBV20-1, the J call TRBJ2-5; TRBD2 matches 7 bases. From germline, CDR1 is DFQATT and CDR2 SNEGSKA (reference sequence). The CDR3 totals 12 residues. J lost 3 bases, V lost 4 bases, and 2 bases had no gene match. The CDR3: CSATSGEETQYF. The CDR3 DNA reads TGCAGTGCTACTAGCGGAGAAGAGACCCAGTACTTC.

This clonotype was observed many times. This chain joins TRBV12-3 or TRBV12-4 and TRBJ2-3, with D uncertain. With 5 bases removed from V and 2 bases from J, the gap between germline ends came to 8 bases. The CDR3 is 13 residues long. CDR3 coding DNA: TGTGCCAGCAGTAACAGCCACACAGATACGCAGTATTTT. This sequence encodes CASSNSHTDTQYF.

The chain combines TRBV7-2 with TRBJ2-2, with D possibly being TRBD2 (7 bases). Trimming pared 8 bases from V and 7 bases from J, leaving 20 bases between. There are 15 residues in the CDR3. Germline lookup yields CDR1 SGHTA and CDR2 FQGNSA. This chain's CDR3 is CASGRGGAIDGELFF. The CDR3 nucleotides are TGTGCCAGCGGAAGGGGGGGGGCAATCGACGGGGAGCTGTTTTTT.

This chain joins TRBV5-1 and TRBJ1-2, with no clear D. With 3 bases removed from V and 4 bases from J, the gap between germline ends came to 16 bases. The germline V gene encodes CDR1 SGHRS and CDR2 YFSETQ. The CDR3 runs 15 residues. In nucleotides, the CDR3 is TGCGCCAGCAGCTCGGGGTGGGGAAGACTCTATGGCTACACCTTC. Translating gives CASSSGWGRLYGYTF.

The chain combines TRBV12-3 or TRBV12-4 with TRBJ1-1; maybe TRBD1 (5 bases). The CDR3 runs 12 residues. The germline V and J ends were trimmed by 7 bases and 7 bases, with 13 bases remaining between them. The CDR3: CASTENRNEAFF. CDR3 coding DNA: TGTGCCAGCACCGAGAACAGGAATGAAGCTTTCTTT.

The chain recombines TRBV12-3 or TRBV12-4 with TRBJ1-3; 9 nucleotides align to TRBD1. The CDR3 consists of 18 residues. Trimming cost V 4 bases and J 2 bases; bases outside gene matches: 12. CDR3 in DNA: TGTGCCAGCAGTTCCATTCCTCCGGACAGGGGCACTGGAAACACCATATATTTT. This encodes CASSSIPPDRGTGNTIYF.

There are a few counts of this clonotype. The rearrangement uses TRBV5-1 and TRBJ2-1, with TRBD1 as a possible D gene (5 bases). Germline values: CDR1 SGHRS, CDR2 YFSETQ. Trimming took 0 bases from V and 9 from J, leaving 16 bases between them. CDR3 length equals 15 residues. The CDR3 nucleotides read TGCGCCAGCAGCTTGGGGCAGGGATCGGTACGTGAGCAGTTCTTC. This translates into CASSLGQGSVREQFF. Full variable domain (missing parts from reference TRBV5-1 and TRBJ2-1): KAGVTQTPRYLIKTRGQQVTLSCSPISGHRSVSWYQQTPGQGLQFLFEYFSETQRNKGNFPGRFSGRQFSNSRSEMNVSTLELGDSALYLCASSLGQGSVREQFFGPGTRLTVL.

This clonotype has only a few counts. CDR3 in amino acids: CASSPWTMTDTQYF. CDR3 coding DNA: TGTGCCAGCAGTCCCTGGACTATGACAGATACGCAGTATTTT. V gene TRBV6-1 combines with J gene TRBJ2-3, with D possibly TRBD2 on 6 matching bases. The CDR3 contains 14 residues. Germline CDR1 reads MNHNS; CDR2 reads SASEGT. V was cut by 5 bases and J by 3 bases, with 12 bases left in between.

Here the CDR3 reads CSVRWGDTQYF. The DNA for the CDR3 is TGCAGTGTCAGGTGGGGGGATACGCAGTATTTT. The rearrangement uses TRBV20-1 and TRBJ2-3; D may be TRBD1 or TRBD2 (5 bases each). Germline CDR1 reads DFQATT; CDR2 reads SNEGSKA (reference sequence). The CDR3 spans 11 residues. Trimming took off 7 bases at V and 6 bases at J, with 11 bases between the two ends.

Concerning this clonotype itself: The CDR3 ends on some other residue instead of the conserved phenylalanine or tryptophan, so this is likely a read error. The chain carries TRBV6-5 and TRBJ1-1; 8 nucleotides agree with TRBD1. The V and J ends lost 4 bases and 4 bases, in that order; junction bases with no gene match: 8. The CDR3 loop spans 15 amino acids. Germline values: CDR1 MNHEY, CDR2 SVGAGI. The chain's CDR3 is CASSSDRGLSTEAFS. CDR3 in DNA: TGTGCCAGCAGTTCCGACAGGGGTTTAAGCACTGAAGCTTTCTCT.

The gene calls are TRBV6-4 and TRBJ2-1, with 7 bases lining up with TRBD2. Per the germline V gene, CDR1 is MRHNA and CDR2 is SNTAGT. The CDR3 is made up of 14 amino acids. V lost 3 bases and J lost 7; bases outside the gene matches: 6. This CDR3 reads CASSEAGVGNEQFF. In nucleotides, the CDR3 is TGTGCCAGCAGTGAGGCGGGAGTTGGGAATGAGCAGTTCTTC.